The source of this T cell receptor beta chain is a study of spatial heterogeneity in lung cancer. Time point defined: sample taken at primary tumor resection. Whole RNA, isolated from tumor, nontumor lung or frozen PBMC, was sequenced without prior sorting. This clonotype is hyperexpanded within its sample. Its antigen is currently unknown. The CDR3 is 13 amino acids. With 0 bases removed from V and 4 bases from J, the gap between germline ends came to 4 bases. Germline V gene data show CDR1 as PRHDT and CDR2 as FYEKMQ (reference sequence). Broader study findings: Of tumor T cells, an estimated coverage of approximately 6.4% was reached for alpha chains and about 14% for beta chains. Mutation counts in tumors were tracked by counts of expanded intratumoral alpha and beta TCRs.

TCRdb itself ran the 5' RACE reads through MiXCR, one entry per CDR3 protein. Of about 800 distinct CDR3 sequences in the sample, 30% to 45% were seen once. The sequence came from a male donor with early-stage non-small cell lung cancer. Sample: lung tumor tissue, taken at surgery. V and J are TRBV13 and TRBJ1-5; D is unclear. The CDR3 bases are TGTGCCAGCAGCTTAGGACAAAATCAGCCCCAGCATTTT. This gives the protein CASSLGQNQPQHF.